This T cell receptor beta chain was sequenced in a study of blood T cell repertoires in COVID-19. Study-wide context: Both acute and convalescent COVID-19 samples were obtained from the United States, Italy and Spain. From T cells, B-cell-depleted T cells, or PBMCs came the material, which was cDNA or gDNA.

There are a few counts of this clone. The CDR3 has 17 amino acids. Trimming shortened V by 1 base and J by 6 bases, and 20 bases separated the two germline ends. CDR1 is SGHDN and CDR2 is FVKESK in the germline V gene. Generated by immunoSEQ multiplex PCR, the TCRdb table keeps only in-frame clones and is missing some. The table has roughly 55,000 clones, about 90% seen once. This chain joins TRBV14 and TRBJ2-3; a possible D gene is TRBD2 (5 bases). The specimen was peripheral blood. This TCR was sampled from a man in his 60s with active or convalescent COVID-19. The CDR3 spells CASSQGRYGVSHDTQYF. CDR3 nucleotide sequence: TGTGCCAGCAGCCAAGGGCGGTACGGGGTCTCCCATGATACGCAGTATTTT.